This T cell receptor (beta chain) was captured by sequencing in a study of cytomegalovirus exposure and HLA in healthy donors (dated by TCRdb to between 2016 and 2019). Concerning the study at large: According to an earlier analysis of 450 to 650 of the donors, some 180 million T cells yielded roughly 100 million unique TCR beta sequences and 276 Gb of sequence data. All discovery cohort repertoires had been generated using a single sequencing platform. Rather than using new phenotypic data, the later analysis identified candidate immune exposures from TCR beta sequences and from how often those sequences occurred across donors. To predict cytomegalovirus infection status, the study combined high-throughput TCR immunosequencing, statistical association of individual TCRs with disease status, and machine learning. Because of strong linkage in the cohort, roughly 5 DR-DQ haplotypes were treated as single units for association and clustering. The number of typed donors differed by locus: about 629-640 for A, B, C, DRB1 and DQB1; 500 to 550 for DQA1; approximately 610 for DPA1; and roughly 490 for DPB1. An early release covering around 630 HLA-typed donors comprised approximately 300 gigabases of sequencing data and around 86 million unique TCR sequences. Genome-wide SNP genotypes for about three fifths of the roughly 700 donors were used in a later genetic analysis, which treated that subset as a discovery cohort. A later analysis re-analyzed previously published TCR beta repertoires from roughly 600 donors and added high-resolution HLA genotyping to study TCR occurrence patterns. Donor age, sex, ethnicity and CMV serostatus were compiled alongside the repertoire data. An earlier analysis of fewer than 750 of the donors used high-throughput TCR beta sequencing to judge whether each TCR beta V gene segment behaved as functional or pseudogenic. In addition to the first cohort of 666 subjects, a separate validation cohort of 130 or so different subjects was used. The T cell repertoires of around 730 subjects were profiled by immunosequencing and related to cytomegalovirus serostatus. Among several hundred genotyped donors of the cohort, an average of approximately 220,000 unique TCR beta nucleotide sequences was sequenced per donor, of which about 19% were non-productive. Of the roughly 400 genotyped donors, more than 75% were placed in the genetic ancestry cluster associated with self-reported Caucasian donors. The study aimed to test whether signatures of past pathogen exposure could be identified by cataloging public T cell receptors. Class I and class II HLA loci were covered by the typing at four-digit resolution. Paper-wide results and their limitations: Presence/absence analyses assumed roughly uniform sequencing depth across donors, an assumption that may not hold. In a later analysis, HLA-associated TCR beta chains were found to be more clonally expanded and to have lower generation probabilities than equally common non-associated chains. The 87-base-pair reads could not distinguish some IMGT-functional V segments, including TRBV6-2 and TRBV6-3, so those segments were excluded. The study gave a list of about 160 TCR beta chains associated with cytomegalovirus. The classifier was reported to diagnose cytomegalovirus status with high specificity and sensitivity in both the original cohort and the validation cohort. The authors suggested that the approach could potentially be extended to other disease states and immunological phenotypes. For the cohort, immune exposure information was limited to CMV serostatus. Linkage disequilibrium might explain the correlated functional status among segregating V segments, but an unknown experimental factor could not be excluded. The sequencing pipeline was judged likely to have produced a cluster of highly shared sequence variants as a technical artifact. According to a later genetic analysis, donors in an Asian-associated ancestry cluster had fewer N-insertions in productive TCRs than the approximately 630-donor mean. In a later analysis, several top co-occurrence clusters were reported to appear linked to parvovirus B19, influenza, CMV and Epstein-Barr virus. V-gene and J-gene trimming of TCR beta chains was associated with a missense DCLRE1C variant in a later genetic analysis, and the association was replicated in an independent cohort. According to a later analysis, most CMV-associated TCR beta chains appeared to be HLA-restricted, and the HLA associations seemed to be driven largely by CMV exposure. Across donors, most TCR sequences were observed very rarely, whereas some public TCRs were present in many individuals. Only TCR beta chains were sequenced in this cohort, and the absence of alpha or paired-chain data limited detectable features. A later analysis associated roughly 17,000 TCR beta sequences with specific HLA alleles at a false discovery rate of 0.05. Because HLA typing was unavailable for some donors at each locus, only the typed subset was used in association tests. In vitro tests confirmed that a few of the cytomegalovirus-associated TCR beta chains recognize cytomegalovirus antigens. According to a later analysis, TCR association rates differed among HLA loci, with DRB1 alleles showing the most associated TCRs and HLA-C alleles showing the fewest. About 17 rarely observed V segments, including chromosome 9 orphons, were excluded from the earlier analysis of approximately 500 of the donors because counts were too low. Strong co-occurrence of HLA alleles, especially DR and DQ, made assigning TCR associations to individual alleles difficult. A further reported finding was that TCR beta sequences accurately predicted the HLA-A and HLA-B alleles for most subjects in the first cohort. Broadly in line with IMGT annotations, most TCR beta V segments showed up in productive rearrangements about 90% or about 30% of the time in an earlier analysis of some 590 of the donors.

In the germline V gene (reference sequence), CDR1 corresponds to LNHDA and CDR2 to SQIVND. V loses 6 bases, J loses 7 bases, and the germline ends lie 19 bases apart. The CDR3 goes from the cysteine to the phenylalanine over 15 residues. Solely the CDR3 DNA is kept, with 45 bases framed from the first base. Libraries came from the immunoSEQ multiplex PCR assay. For the multiplex PCR, a mixture combining 60 forward primers for TCR Vbeta segments and 13 reverse primers for TCR Jbeta segments was used. A multiplex PCR assay on genomic DNA amplified the CDR3 region of rearranged TCR beta genes. The Illumina HiSeq System was used to sequence the amplified TCR beta libraries as 87-base-pair reads. The paper's data handling went like this. In a later analysis, tens of millions of unique TCR beta chains were counted across the roughly 610 repertoires, and approximately 11 million of these chains were shared by at least two donors. To remove PCR and sequencing errors, raw reads were error-corrected and collapsed into unique sequences using a nearest-neighbor algorithm that merged closely related sequences. To assign V, D and J gene segments, CDR3 sequences were aligned to IMGT reference sequences. Each retained sequence needed at least a six-nucleotide match to both a V gene segment and a J gene segment. Rearrangements were classified as productive when the CDR3 lacked stop codons and remained in frame with V and J, and all other rearrangements were classified as non-productive. Following IMGT convention, CDR3 was defined as the stretch from the second conserved V-encoded cysteine to the conserved J-encoded phenylalanine. The earlier analysis of 450 to 750 of the donors excluded any sequence lacking an unambiguous match to a single V gene segment. In an earlier analysis of approximately 560 of the donors, a V segment was called functional when productive rearrangements were above 56.7%, and segregating when the standard deviation between donors exceeded 5%. A statistical classification framework was developed to diagnose cytomegalovirus status using the catalog of TCR beta chain sequences. A later analysis assigned V and J genes by comparing TCR nucleotide sequences with IMGT/GENE-DB human TR gene sequences. In a later analysis, CDR3 sequences and most-parsimonious VDJ recombination scenarios were assigned using the TCRdist pipeline. In a later analysis, each TCR beta chain was defined by its CDR3 amino acid sequence together with its V-gene family, and reads lacking a unique V-gene family were excluded. To address suspected cross-contamination and a sequencing artifact, a later analysis removed several hundred highly shared, low-generation-probability nucleotide sequences. For each public chain, a later analysis derived a clonal expansion index from normalized ranks of inferred template counts within each repertoire. Generation probabilities in a later analysis came from a VDJ recombination model fitted to out-of-frame rearrangements, and those results were checked against IGoR. In a later analysis, TCR-TCR, TCR-HLA and TCR-CMV co-occurrence was scored with hypergeometric tests, and a repertoire-size bias correction was applied to TCR pairs. In a later analysis, false discovery rates were estimated by permuting HLA or CMV assignments 20 times. A later analysis grouped co-occurring TCRs with DBSCAN, adding TCRdist sequence similarity when clustering within HLA-allele-positive subsets. Co-occurrence clustering excluded repertoires with fewer than 30,000 or more than 120,000 public chains, plus five with anomalous nucleotide sharing. What TCRdb holds here is the immuneACCESS table cut down to in-frame rearrangements. Part of the clones is not present; checked against another copy, under half of the missing clones reflect an unresolved V gene, and the others are unexplained. V and J calls and clone size are those listed in that table; D and trimming were worked out from the DNA. Within this sample are roughly 110,000 clones, with 65% to 75% of them counted one time only. The ten largest clones take up about 4.9% of the sample.

This clone was seen a single time. There is no known antigen for this receptor. Per-nucleotide qualities are absent, and no much larger clonotype sits a single base away. In total, roughly 670 healthy bone marrow donors made up the cohort. Cohort members were all nominally healthy when sampled, although unrecorded immune exposures were likely present. The donor was CMV seropositive and belonged to the group of 250 to 350 seropositive cohort members. Every donor gave a peripheral blood sample, and the peripheral blood mononuclear cells from that sample were used for TCR beta sequencing. The Qiagen DNeasy Blood Extraction Kit was used to extract genomic DNA from the blood cell samples.

Source material: PBMCs. The rearrangement joined TRBV19 to TRBJ2-1; TRBD2 is a weak D gene call, 7 bases matching. This sequence originates from a young man in good health and CMV-seropositive. The nucleotide sequence reads TGTGCCAGTAGCTCCCGTGGGGGGGCGGGTAATGAGCAGTTCTTC. Translation gives CASSSRGGAGNEQFF.